This TCR beta chain derives from a study of blood T cell repertoires in COVID-19 (dated by TCRdb to 2020 to 2021). Broadly, across the study: The collaborator samples originated in the United States, Italy and Spain and spanned the acute and convalescent phases of COVID-19. The material from the prospective study consisted of cDNA or gDNA derived from T cells, B-cell-depleted T cells, or PBMCs. The dataset comprised deeply sampled blood TCRbeta repertoires from subjects exposed to, actively infected with, or recovered from COVID-19. A freely available public database, intended as a resource for researchers studying the immune response to SARS-CoV-2, is where the repertoires were released. Samples were obtained from the ongoing ImmuneRACE study (first 160 participants) and from 1,254 subjects provided by 6 global collaborators. A de-identified subject ID, COVID-19 status, age in years and sex were almost always included in the sample metadata. HLA class I and class II types, where available, came from metadata supplied by the sample provider rather than from assay-based typing. Broad study findings and their caveats: Clinical and demographic metadata were provided uncurated, with the amount varying by source and participant.

As for this clone: Its antigen remains undetermined. Per-nucleotide qualities are absent, and no much larger clonotype sits a single base away.

Enrolling through a virtual design, the prospective study's participants ranged in age from roughly 18 to 90 years and lived across about two dozen United States geographic areas. In the prospective study, cohorts were assigned on the basis of participant-reported clinical history obtained from a screening survey and a study questionnaire. Recovered participants in ImmuneRACE Cohort 3 were defined by two consecutive negative NP/OP PCR tests, clearance by a healthcare professional, or resolution of symptoms. Mobile phlebotomists in the prospective study collected whole blood, serum and a nasopharyngeal or oropharyngeal swab from every participant. Participants in the prospective study had the option to provide additional blood draws and questionnaires over a roughly 2-month period. Prospective study blood samples were shipped either frozen or at room temperature before DNA extraction. TCRbeta CDR3 regions were amplified from genomic DNA by means of the immunoSEQ Assay, a bias-controlled multiplex PCR. On the authors' methods: The number of nucleated cells in each sample was estimated from the amplification of reference gene primers within the assay. Sequence reads were collapsed and filtered to measure the absolute abundance of every unique TCRbeta CDR3 rearrangement. For each sample, productive Simpson clonality was calculated as the square root of Simpson's diversity index across productive rearrangements. The clones in this table, taken by TCRdb from immuneACCESS, are in-frame only. Not every clone is retained; where verified, under half of the shortfall comes from an unresolved V gene, and the cause of the rest is unknown. Clone size and the V and J calls come from that table; the DNA yielded D and trimming. The table for this sample lists about 360,000 clones; about 89% of them were counted only once. The top ten clones comprise 1% to 1.5% of the sample.

Taken from cysteine to phenylalanine, the CDR3 has 15 residues. Kept here is only the CDR3 DNA, which spans 45 bases and is read in frame from base 1. According to the germline V gene (reference sequence), CDR1 reads DFQATT and CDR2 reads SNEGSKA. Ends trimmed: V by 3 bases, J by 3 bases; bases unmatched to a gene: 9. The chain is made from TRBV20-1 and TRBJ2-3; TRBD1 agrees with 7 junctional bases. The receptor was derived from a man aged 25 to 45 who had recovered from COVID-19. The sample consisted of PBMCs or T cells enriched from blood (not recorded which). The CDR3 loop reads CSASLGAGGTDTQYF. The nucleotide sequence is given as TGCAGTGCTAGTCTAGGGGCAGGGGGAACAGATACGCAGTATTTT.